This T cell receptor beta chain was recovered during a study of T cells after yellow fever vaccination. Per the germline V gene, CDR1 is SGDLS and CDR2 is YYNGEE. The CDR3 is made up of 19 amino acids. The J segment lost 5 bases and the V segment lost 2 bases, leaving 18 bases of the junction unmatched. TCR cDNA was made by 5'RACE template switching, adding a universal primer site and UMIs. In TCRdb, the 5' RACE reads were re-called with MiXCR into one record per CDR3 protein. The data contain around 350,000 distinct CDR3 sequences, over 5% of them singletons. V is TRBV9 and J is TRBJ2-5; 10 bases are a match to TRBD2. The receptor was derived from a man aged 25-45 years who received the YFV17D yellow fever vaccine. This material consisted of PBMCs, taken 5 days after the yellow fever booster vaccination. The CDR3 reads CASSVEGPQPSGSRETQYF. The DNA of the CDR3 is TGTGCCAGCAGCGTCGAAGGACCCCAACCTAGCGGGAGTAGGGAGACCCAGTACTTC.